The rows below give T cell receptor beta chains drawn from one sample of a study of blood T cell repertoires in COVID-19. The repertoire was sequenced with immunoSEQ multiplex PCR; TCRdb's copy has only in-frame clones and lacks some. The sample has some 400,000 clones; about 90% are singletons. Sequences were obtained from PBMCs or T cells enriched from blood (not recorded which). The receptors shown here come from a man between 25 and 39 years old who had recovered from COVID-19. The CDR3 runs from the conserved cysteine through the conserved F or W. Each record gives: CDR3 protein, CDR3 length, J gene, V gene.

cdr3_aa: CATRGLGRSTDTQYF
cdr3_length: 15
j_call: TRBJ2-3
v_call: TRBV6-5

cdr3_aa: CASSIAPREQFF
cdr3_length: 12
j_call: TRBJ2-1
v_call: TRBV9

cdr3_aa: CASSPLYSNQPQHF
cdr3_length: 14
j_call: TRBJ1-5
v_call: TRBV6-5

cdr3_aa: CACMGQLNTEAFF
cdr3_length: 13
j_call: TRBJ1-1
v_call: TRBV30

cdr3_aa: CASSPGTGGETPLHF
cdr3_length: 15
j_call: TRBJ1-6
v_call: TRBV18

cdr3_aa: CASSPRARVDYGYTF
cdr3_length: 15
j_call: TRBJ1-2
v_call: TRBV27

cdr3_aa: CATYREINTEAFF
cdr3_length: 13
j_call: TRBJ1-1
v_call: TRBV5-4

cdr3_aa: CASGLGPGGTGETQYF
cdr3_length: 16
j_call: TRBJ2-5
v_call: TRBV12-5

cdr3_aa: CASSLAYAGGNTDSYNEQFF
cdr3_length: 20
j_call: TRBJ2-1
v_call: TRBV5-1

cdr3_aa: CASSFQGEETQYF
cdr3_length: 13
j_call: TRBJ2-5
v_call: TRBV5-1

cdr3_aa: CASSLQGNYGYTF
cdr3_length: 13
j_call: TRBJ1-2
v_call: TRBV3-1/TRBV3-2

cdr3_aa: CASRKDRAPLHF
cdr3_length: 12
j_call: TRBJ1-6
v_call: TRBV10-2

cdr3_aa: CASSVYSYNEQFF
cdr3_length: 13
j_call: TRBJ2-1
v_call: TRBV2

cdr3_aa: CASSQSQGVSPLHF
cdr3_length: 14
j_call: TRBJ1-6
v_call: TRBV4-1

cdr3_aa: CASSGLGQRSTDTQYF
cdr3_length: 16
j_call: TRBJ2-3
v_call: TRBV13

cdr3_aa: CAIMEGRETWGYNEQFF
cdr3_length: 17
j_call: TRBJ2-1
v_call: TRBV10-3

cdr3_aa: CASSQDPWGTANQPQHF
cdr3_length: 17
j_call: TRBJ1-5
v_call: TRBV4-3

cdr3_aa: CASSLVPSGQVNYGYTF
cdr3_length: 17
j_call: TRBJ1-2
v_call: TRBV7-2

cdr3_aa: CASSHRLGTGTNYGYTF
cdr3_length: 17
j_call: TRBJ1-2
v_call: TRBV3-1/TRBV3-2

cdr3_aa: CASGFGTGGTNYGYTF
cdr3_length: 16
j_call: TRBJ1-2
v_call: TRBV12-5

cdr3_aa: CASSQGTGGAYEQYF
cdr3_length: 15
j_call: TRBJ2-7
v_call: TRBV4-1

cdr3_aa: CAWSPAYEQYF
cdr3_length: 11
j_call: TRBJ2-7
v_call: TRBV30

cdr3_aa: CASSFRRGNTGELFF
cdr3_length: 15
j_call: TRBJ2-2
v_call: TRBV5-6

cdr3_aa: CASYRGVYGYTF
cdr3_length: 12
j_call: TRBJ1-2
v_call: TRBV3-1/TRBV3-2

cdr3_aa: CSAYRDYEQYF
cdr3_length: 11
j_call: TRBJ2-7
v_call: TRBV29-1

cdr3_aa: CASSPSTGPANYGYTF
cdr3_length: 16
j_call: TRBJ1-2
v_call: TRBV18

cdr3_aa: CASSHSEGYGYTF
cdr3_length: 13
j_call: TRBJ1-2
v_call: TRBV3-1/TRBV3-2

cdr3_aa: CASSYGQGANYGYTF
cdr3_length: 15
j_call: TRBJ1-2
v_call: TRBV6-5

cdr3_aa: CASNSFGTGLLVSGPLHF
cdr3_length: 18
j_call: TRBJ1-6
v_call: TRBV7-9

cdr3_aa: CASSPDRVRTEAFF
cdr3_length: 14
j_call: TRBJ1-1
v_call: TRBV18

cdr3_aa: CAWSSSRTGTTNYGYTF
cdr3_length: 17
j_call: TRBJ1-2
v_call: TRBV30

cdr3_aa: CASRGQTNEQFF
cdr3_length: 12
j_call: TRBJ2-1
v_call: TRBV5-1

cdr3_aa: CASSFNPSPSYNEQFF
cdr3_length: 16
j_call: TRBJ2-1
v_call: TRBV5-4

cdr3_aa: CATIAGGLGNEQFF
cdr3_length: 14
j_call: TRBJ2-1
v_call: TRBV3-1/TRBV3-2

cdr3_aa: CASSYQGSRTEAFF
cdr3_length: 14
j_call: TRBJ1-1
v_call: TRBV2

cdr3_aa: CATSIGLTNQPQHF
cdr3_length: 14
j_call: TRBJ1-5
v_call: TRBV15